The rows below give T cell receptor beta chains drawn from one sample of a study of blood T cell repertoires in COVID-19. Clones were sequenced by immunoSEQ multiplex PCR, and TCRdb holds only the in-frame ones, with some missing. There are around 140,000 clones in the sample; approximately 90% occur only once, and approximately 4.3% lies in the top ten. Sequencing was carried out using PBMCs or T cells enriched from blood (not recorded which). Receptor source: a woman in her thirties or forties who had been exposed to COVID-19. Both conserved end residues are part of each CDR3. The D gene is left open where the match is weak. The size of a clone is reported for some rows only, either as once, few or many, or as a class for expanded clones.

abundance	len	d_gene	j_gene	v_gene	CDR3nt	CDR3aa
-	16	-	TRBJ2-3	TRBV6-5	TGTGCCAGCAGTTACTCGATGAACAGGGTCACAGATACGCAGTATTTT	CASSYSMNRVTDTQYF
-	17	TRBD2	TRBJ2-7	TRBV15	TGTGCCACCAGCAGGGGACTAGCGGGAGGGTTGGGCTACGAGCAGTACTTC	CATSRGLAGGLGYEQYF
-	15	TRBD2	TRBJ2-5	TRBV6-5	TGTGCCAGCAGTTACTCTAGCGGGCTTGGGAAGACCCAGTACTTC	CASSYSSGLGKTQYF
-	15	TRBD2	TRBJ2-3	TRBV5-1	TGCGCCAGCAGCTTATCGGGAGGGCCCACAGATACGCAGTATTTT	CASSLSGGPTDTQYF
-	12	TRBD2	TRBJ2-3	TRBV28	TGTGCCAGCCTAGCGGGAACAGATACGCAGTATTTT	CASLAGTDTQYF
-	12	-	TRBJ1-2	TRBV29-1	TGCAGCGTGATGACAGACTCCTATGGCTACACCTTC	CSVMTDSYGYTF
-	13	TRBD2	TRBJ2-7	TRBV5-1	TGCGCCAGCAGCCCGGGGGGTGCCTGGGAGCAGTACTTC	CASSPGGAWEQYF
once	15	-	TRBJ1-5	TRBV28	TGTGCCAGCAGTTTGGGGGCTTTGAGCAATCAGCCCCAGCATTTT	CASSLGALSNQPQHF
few	11	-	TRBJ1-3	TRBV5-4	TGTGCCAGCAGATCGGGGGACACCATATATTTT	CASRSGDTIYF
once	14	-	TRBJ1-4	TRBV12-5	TGTGCTAGTGGGGCGACAGCAACTAATGAAAAACTGTTTTTT	CASGATATNEKLFF
-	14	-	TRBJ1-3	TRBV19	TGTGCCAGTAGTAGTCAGGACTCTGGAAACACCATATATTTT	CASSSQDSGNTIYF
-	14	-	TRBJ2-2	TRBV9	TGTGCCAGCAGCGTAGAGAGGTACACCGGGGAGCTGTTTTTT	CASSVERYTGELFF
-	12	-	TRBJ1-5	TRBV10-2	TGCGCCAGCAATAATCTCAATCAGCCCCAGCATTTT	CASNNLNQPQHF
-	12	-	TRBJ1-2	TRBV29-1	TGCAGCGTTGCCGGGACACCATTCGGCTACACCTTC	CSVAGTPFGYTF
-	16	-	TRBJ2-1	TRBV4-3	TGCGCCAGCAGCCGTGGGGGCGGGAGTTCCTACAATGAGCAGTTCTTC	CASSRGGGSSYNEQFF
-	16	-	TRBJ1-2	TRBV5-1	TGCGCCAGCAGCGTTACACGCTGGGGACAACACTATGGCTACACCTTC	CASSVTRWGQHYGYTF
once	16	-	TRBJ1-3	TRBV19	TGTGCCAGTAGTATAGAAGTCAGGGCGACTGGAAACACCATATATTTT	CASSIEVRATGNTIYF
-	14	-	TRBJ1-4	TRBV7-6	TGTGCCAGCAGCTCGGGACTCCTGAATGAAAAACTGTTTTTT	CASSSGLLNEKLFF
-	12	-	TRBJ2-5	TRBV4-1	TGCGCCAGCAGCCCCCCTTTCGGGACCCAGTACTTC	CASSPPFGTQYF
-	12	-	TRBJ1-3	TRBV2	TGTGCCAGCAGTACCCAGGGAAACACCATATATTTT	CASSTQGNTIYF
-	12	-	TRBJ1-4	TRBV5-1	TGCGCCAGCAGCTCGCGGGTAGGGAAACTGTTTTTT	CASSSRVGKLFF
-	15	-	TRBJ2-3	TRBV21-1	TGTGCCAGCAGCAAAGATGACAGGATCACAGATACGCAGTATTTT	CASSKDDRITDTQYF
-	13	-	TRBJ1-2	TRBV12-3/TRBV12-4	TGTGCCAGCACCCACTCGGGGAGGGGGGGCTACACCTTC	CASTHSGRGGYTF
-	16	-	TRBJ1-6	TRBV13	TGTGCCAGCAGTCAATATGGGAGACAGGAAAGTTCACCCCTCCACTTT	CASSQYGRQESSPLHF
once	16	TRBD2	TRBJ2-3	TRBV5-6	TGTGCCAGCAGCTTTCTGACTAGCGGGAGTCGGAATACGCAGTATTTT	CASSFLTSGSRNTQYF
-	17	TRBD1	TRBJ2-1	TRBV9	TGTGCCAGCAGCGAGGCCGTCCCGGGACAGGGTTACTATGAGCAGTTCTTC	CASSEAVPGQGYYEQFF
-	13	-	TRBJ1-1	TRBV12-3/TRBV12-4	TGTGCCAGCAGTCTAGCGACGGGGACTGAAGCTTTCTTT	CASSLATGTEAFF
few	16	TRBD1	TRBJ1-5	TRBV3-1/TRBV3-2	TGTGCCAGCAGCCAAGGCAACAGGGGTTTAGGTCAGCCCCAGCATTTT	CASSQGNRGLGQPQHF
-	14	TRBD2	TRBJ2-7	TRBV27	TGTGCCAGCAGTTTAACTAGCGGATCCTACGAGCAGTACTTC	CASSLTSGSYEQYF
-	14	-	TRBJ1-1	TRBV19	TGTGCCAGTAGTATGACTTGGTTGAACACTGAAGCTTTCTTT	CASSMTWLNTEAFF
-	15	-	TRBJ1-1	TRBV25-1	TGTGCGAGCCAATGGGGGGACCTCATGAACACTGAAGCTTTCTTT	CASQWGDLMNTEAFF
-	13	TRBD1	TRBJ2-7	TRBV7-8	TGTGCCAGCAGCCCCAGGACAGGGTTCGAGCAGTACTTC	CASSPRTGFEQYF
-	11	-	TRBJ2-7	TRBV20-1	TGCAGTGCTAGAGTTGTTAACGAGCAGTACTTC	CSARVVNEQYF
-	16	-	TRBJ2-7	TRBV5-1	TGCGCCAGCAGCCCGGGGGGCCTCCACGTCTCCTACGAGCAGTACTTC	CASSPGGLHVSYEQYF
-	16	-	TRBJ1-4	TRBV27	TGTGCCAGCAGTTTACCCGGGAGGCTTCATTTTGAAAAACTGTTTTTT	CASSLPGRLHFEKLFF
-	11	-	TRBJ1-2	TRBV19	TGTGCCACCCCGACAGAAGGTGGCTACACCTTC	CATPTEGGYTF
-	13	-	TRBJ1-1	TRBV29-1	TGCAGCGGCTCAACGGGATCGGACACTGAAGCTTTCTTT	CSGSTGSDTEAFF
-	14	-	TRBJ2-1	TRBV27	TGTGCCAGCTGTCCGAGCAGGGTCTGCAATGAGCAGTTCTTC	CASCPSRVCNEQFF
-	14	-	TRBJ2-5	TRBV18	TGTGCCAGCTCACCACCGGGGAGACAAGAGACCCAGTACTTC	CASSPPGRQETQYF
-	17	TRBD1	TRBJ1-2	TRBV5-1	TGCGCCAGCAGCTCCCCGGGACAGGGGGACCTTCTAGGCGGCTACACCTTC	CASSSPGQGDLLGGYTF
-	16	TRBD2	TRBJ2-3	TRBV9	TGTGCCAGCAGCGTGGGGACTAGCAGTAGCACAGATACGCAGTATTTT	CASSVGTSSSTDTQYF
-	15	TRBD1	TRBJ1-1	TRBV5-1	TGCGCCAGCAGCTTGGGCGGACAGGGTGGTACTGAAGCTTTCTTT	CASSLGGQGGTEAFF
-	15	TRBD1	TRBJ1-1	TRBV19	TGTGCCAGTAGTATGCCCAGGGGGCGTAACACTGAAGCTTTCTTT	CASSMPRGRNTEAFF
-	15	TRBD2	TRBJ2-1	TRBV9	TGTGCCAGCAGCAGAAGCGGGAGTCCCTACAATGAGCAGTTCTTC	CASSRSGSPYNEQFF
-	14	-	TRBJ2-7	TRBV6-2/TRBV6-3	TGTGCCAGCAGTTACTCCTCCCAGTTGAATGAGCAGTACTTC	CASSYSSQLNEQYF
-	15	TRBD1	TRBJ2-7	TRBV19	TGTGCCAGTAGTGCCGACGGGACAGGGGTTCTCGAGCAGTACTTC	CASSADGTGVLEQYF
-	14	-	TRBJ1-6	TRBV4-1	TGCGCCAGCAGCCAAGTTGGGGAGAATTCACCCCTCCACTTT	CASSQVGENSPLHF
-	14	-	TRBJ2-5	TRBV18	TGTGCCAGCTCACTGAAACAGGGTAGCGAGACCCAGTACTTC	CASSLKQGSETQYF
-	14	TRBD1	TRBJ2-7	TRBV5-6	TGTGCCAGCAGCTTGGGACAGGGGCCCTACGAGCAGTACTTC	CASSLGQGPYEQYF
-	14	-	TRBJ1-1	TRBV6-1	TGTGCCAGCAGTGAAGCAGGGGTGAACACTGAAGCTTTCTTT	CASSEAGVNTEAFF
-	14	TRBD2	TRBJ2-1	TRBV11-2	TGTGCCAGCAGCTCTCAGACTAGCGCCAATGAGCAGTTCTTC	CASSSQTSANEQFF
-	17	TRBD1	TRBJ1-2	TRBV5-4	TGTGCCAGCAGTTCCGACGGCGGACAGGGAGGGGGCTATGGCTACACCTTC	CASSSDGGQGGGYGYTF
-	13	-	TRBJ1-5	TRBV3-1/TRBV3-2	TGTGCCAGCAGCCCGTACAGGGATCAGCCCCAGCATTTT	CASSPYRDQPQHF
-	16	-	TRBJ1-5	TRBV6-5	TGTGCCAGCAGTTACTCGGGGGCCGGATCGGGACAGCCCCAGCATTTT	CASSYSGAGSGQPQHF
-	15	-	TRBJ2-2	TRBV6-6	TGTGCCAGTCTCCCCCGGGACTTCTCCACCGGGGAGCTGTTTTTT	CASLPRDFSTGELFF
-	14	-	TRBJ1-3	TRBV2	TGTGCCAGCAGTGTTTGGGCAACTGGAAACACCATATATTTT	CASSVWATGNTIYF
-	13	-	TRBJ2-1	TRBV3-1/TRBV3-2	TGTGCCAGCAGCCAAGCGGAGCTTCCCCGGCAGTTCTTC	CASSQAELPRQFF
-	13	TRBD2	TRBJ2-1	TRBV10-2	TGCGCCAGCACTTTAGCGGGTGGGGATGAGCAGTTCTTC	CASTLAGGDEQFF
-	13	TRBD1	TRBJ1-1	TRBV12-3/TRBV12-4	TGTGCCAGCAGTTTGGGCAGGGGGGCTGAAGCTTTCTTT	CASSLGRGAEAFF
-	14	TRBD1	TRBJ2-2	TRBV10-1	TGCGCCAGCAGTGAGCAGGGGGCTGCCGGGGAGCTGTTTTTT	CASSEQGAAGELFF